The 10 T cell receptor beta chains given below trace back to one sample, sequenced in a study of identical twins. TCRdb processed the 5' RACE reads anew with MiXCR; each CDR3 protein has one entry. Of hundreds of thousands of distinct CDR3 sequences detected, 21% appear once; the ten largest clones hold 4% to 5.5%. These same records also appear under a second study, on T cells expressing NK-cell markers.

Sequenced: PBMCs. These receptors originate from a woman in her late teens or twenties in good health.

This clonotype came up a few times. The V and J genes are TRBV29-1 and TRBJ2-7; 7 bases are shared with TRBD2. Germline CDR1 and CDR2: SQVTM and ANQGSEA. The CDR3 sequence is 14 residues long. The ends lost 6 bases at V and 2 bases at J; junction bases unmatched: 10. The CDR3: CSVAGLAETYEQYF. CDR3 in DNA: TGCAGCGTCGCAGGTCTAGCGGAGACCTACGAGCAGTACTTC.

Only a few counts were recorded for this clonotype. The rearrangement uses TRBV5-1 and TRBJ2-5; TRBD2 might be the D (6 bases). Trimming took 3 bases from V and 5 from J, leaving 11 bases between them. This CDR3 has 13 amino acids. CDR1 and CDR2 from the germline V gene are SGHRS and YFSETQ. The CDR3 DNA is TGCGCCAGCAGCTCGGGACTCTTTGAGACCCAGTACTTC. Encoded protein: CASSSGLFETQYF.

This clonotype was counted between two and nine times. In DNA form, the CDR3 reads TGTGCCAGCAGCCTGACAGGGGGGAACGCCGAGCAGTACTTC. Its protein is CASSLTGGNAEQYF. The chain couples TRBV12-3 or TRBV12-4 to TRBJ2-7; 9 positions match TRBD1. CDR3 size: 14 residues. Germline trimming cut 6 bases from V and 6 bases from J; bases unmatched to any gene: 9.

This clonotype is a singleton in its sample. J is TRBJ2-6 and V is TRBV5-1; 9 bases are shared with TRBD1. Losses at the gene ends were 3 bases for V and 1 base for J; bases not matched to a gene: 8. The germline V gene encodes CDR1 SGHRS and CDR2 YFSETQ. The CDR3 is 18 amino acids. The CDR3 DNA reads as TGCGCCAGCAGCTCTATGACAGGGGGATTATCTGGGGCCAACGTCCTGACTTTC. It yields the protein CASSSMTGGLSGANVLTF. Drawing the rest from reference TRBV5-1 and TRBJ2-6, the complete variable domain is KAGVTQTPRYLIKTRGQQVTLSCSPISGHRSVSWYQQTPGQGLQFLFEYFSETQRNKGNFPGRFSGRQFSNSRSEMNVSTLELGDSALYLCASSSMTGGLSGANVLTFGAGSRLTVL.

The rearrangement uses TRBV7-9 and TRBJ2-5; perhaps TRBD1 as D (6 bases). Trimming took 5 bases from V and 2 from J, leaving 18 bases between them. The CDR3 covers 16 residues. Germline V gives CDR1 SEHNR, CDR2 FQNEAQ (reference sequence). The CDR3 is CASSIWTASIQETQYF. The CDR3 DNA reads TGTGCCAGCAGCATATGGACAGCGAGCATACAAGAGACCCAGTACTTC.

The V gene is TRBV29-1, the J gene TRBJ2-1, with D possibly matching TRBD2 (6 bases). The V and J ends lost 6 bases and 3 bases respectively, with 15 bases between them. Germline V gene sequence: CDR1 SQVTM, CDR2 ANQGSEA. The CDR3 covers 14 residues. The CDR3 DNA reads TGCAGCGTGGGGAGGTTCGGGGACTACAATGAGCAGTTCTTC. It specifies CSVGRFGDYNEQFF.

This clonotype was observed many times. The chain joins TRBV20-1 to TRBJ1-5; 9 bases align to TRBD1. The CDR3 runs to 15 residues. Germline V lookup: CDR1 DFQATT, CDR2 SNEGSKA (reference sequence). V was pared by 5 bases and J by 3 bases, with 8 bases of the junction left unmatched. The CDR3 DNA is TGCAGTGCTTCCGGGACAGGGCCCCTCAATCAGCCCCAGCATTTT. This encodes CSASGTGPLNQPQHF.

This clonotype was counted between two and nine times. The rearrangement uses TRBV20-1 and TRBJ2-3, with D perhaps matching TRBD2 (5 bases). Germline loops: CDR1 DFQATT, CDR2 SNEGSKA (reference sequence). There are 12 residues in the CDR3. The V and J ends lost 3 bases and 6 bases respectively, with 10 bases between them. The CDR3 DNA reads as TGCAGTGCTAGGGACTCGTCGGATACGCAGTATTTT. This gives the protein CSARDSSDTQYF.

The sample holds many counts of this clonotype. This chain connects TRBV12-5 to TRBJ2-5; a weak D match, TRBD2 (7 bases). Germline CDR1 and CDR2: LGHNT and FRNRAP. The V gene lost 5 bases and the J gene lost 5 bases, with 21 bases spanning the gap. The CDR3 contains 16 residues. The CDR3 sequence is CASGEPNRGAQETQYF. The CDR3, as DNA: TGTGCTAGTGGTGAACCCAACCGGGGGGCCCAGGAGACCCAGTACTTC.

CDR3 amino acids: CASTYGYTQYF. DNA for the CDR3: TGTGCCAGCACCTACGGCTATACGCAGTATTTT. V usage is TRBV12-3 or TRBV12-4 and J usage is TRBJ2-3, with unresolved D. V shed 7 bases and J shed 7 bases, with 9 bases lying between them. There are 11 residues in the CDR3.